This T cell receptor (beta chain) originates from a study of cytomegalovirus exposure and HLA in healthy donors. The wider study: A data release that came early held approximately 85 million unique TCRs from HLA-typed donors.

The CDR3 consists of 13 residues. Germline V gene data show CDR1 as MDHEN and CDR2 as SYDVKM. Trimming cost V 2 bases and J 6 bases, with 10 bases left between them. The PCR employed 60 Vbeta primers together with 13 Jbeta primers. This table comes from immunoSEQ multiplex PCR, and its TCRdb copy is limited to in-frame clones, with some not included. This listing includes 100,000 to 150,000 clones. The TCR originated in a man aged 30-40 years in good health and CMV-seronegative. The chain employs TRBV28 and TRBJ1-2; a possible D gene is TRBD1 (5 bases). The sample taken for sequencing was PBMCs. CDR3 loop: CASSLGGGDGYTF. CDR3 nucleotide sequence: TGTGCCAGCAGTTTAGGGGGAGGGGATGGCTACACCTTC.